Presented here are 6 T cell receptor beta chains from one specimen sequenced in a study of relationships among human T cell subsets. From mRNA, alpha and beta CDR3 regions were amplified using semiquantitative ARM-PCR. Exponential amplification used communal superprimers after tagged nested gene-specific primers in ARM-PCR. TCRdb used MiXCR to reprocess the multiplex PCR reads, holding one entry per CDR3 protein. The repertoire holds 13,000 to 15,000 distinct CDR3 sequences, with over 50% as singletons. Regulatory T cells were selected from positively selected CD4+ cells using anti-CD25 beads. Source material: Tregs sorted from blood. The receptor set was obtained from a middle-aged man in good health.

This chain connects TRBV6-6 to TRBJ2-7, with a possible D match to TRBD1 (6 bases). With 6 bases removed from V and 5 bases from J, the gap between germline ends came to 14 bases. The CDR3 is made up of 13 amino acids. Germline values: CDR1 MNHNY, CDR2 SVGAGI (reference sequence). The CDR3 nucleotides are TGTGCCAGCAGGGGGGCAGTATGGGACGAGCAGTACTTC. Translation gives CASRGAVWDEQYF.

This clonotype was counted only a few times. The chain has TRBV28 and TRBJ2-7; 10 bases line up with TRBD1. CDR1 and CDR2 (germline): MDHEN, SYDVKM. Unmatched junction bases numbered 10, after V lost 6 bases and J lost 5 bases. The CDR3 has 15 residues. The CDR3 coding sequence is TGTGCCAGCAGCCTCGGAGGACAGGGGGTCCACGAGCAGTACTTC. This translates into CASSLGGQGVHEQYF.

This clonotype was seen a handful of times. The chain is built from TRBV30 and TRBJ2-5; 12 nucleotides align to TRBD1. This CDR3 is built from 14 residues. Germline V gene data show CDR1 as GTSNPN and CDR2 as SVGIG (reference sequence). Trimming cost V 5 bases and J 6 bases; bases outside gene matches: 7. The CDR3 DNA follows: TGTGCCTGGGAAAGGGGACAGGGGGCAAAGACCCAGTACTTC. Translating it yields CAWERGQGAKTQYF.

The chain joins TRBV20-1 to TRBJ2-7, with a weak D call TRBD2 (5 bases). Trimming stripped 6 bases from V and 3 bases from J, with 12 bases between. The V gene's germline CDR1 is DFQATT and CDR2 SNEGSKA (reference sequence). CDR3 length equals 12 residues. As DNA, the CDR3 is TGCAGTGCGAACACTAGGAGCTACGAGCAGTACTTC. Translated, it gives CSANTRSYEQYF.

V and J are TRBV30 and TRBJ1-5; TRBD1 agrees at 8 bases. This CDR3 spans 15 amino acids. Trimming removed 5 bases from V and 6 bases from J; junction bases left unmatched: 12. Germline-derived CDR1 and CDR2 are GTSNPN and SVGIG (reference sequence). CDR3 sequence reads: CAWGPGQGWTQPQHF. CDR3 coding DNA: TGTGCCTGGGGACCAGGACAGGGCTGGACTCAGCCCCAGCATTTT.

The chain links TRBV18 to TRBJ2-7; 11 bases agree with TRBD1. Per germline, CDR1 KGHSH and CDR2 LQKENI. V lost 4 bases, J lost 7 bases, and 6 bases stayed unmatched. The CDR3 is made up of 14 amino acids. For the CDR3, the DNA is TGTGCCAGCTCACGGGACAGGGGGACAGGGGAGCAGTACTTC. Amino acids: CASSRDRGTGEQYF.